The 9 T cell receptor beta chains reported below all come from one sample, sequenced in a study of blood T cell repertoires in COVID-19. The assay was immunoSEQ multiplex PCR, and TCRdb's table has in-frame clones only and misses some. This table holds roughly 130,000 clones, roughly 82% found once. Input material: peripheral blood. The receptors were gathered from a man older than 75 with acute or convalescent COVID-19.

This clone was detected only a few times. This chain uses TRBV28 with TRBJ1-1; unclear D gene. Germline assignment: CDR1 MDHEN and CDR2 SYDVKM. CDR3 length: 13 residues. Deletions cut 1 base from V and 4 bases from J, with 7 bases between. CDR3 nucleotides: TGTGCCAGCAGTTTATCCTATCGCACTGAAGCTTTCTTT. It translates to CASSLSYRTEAFF.

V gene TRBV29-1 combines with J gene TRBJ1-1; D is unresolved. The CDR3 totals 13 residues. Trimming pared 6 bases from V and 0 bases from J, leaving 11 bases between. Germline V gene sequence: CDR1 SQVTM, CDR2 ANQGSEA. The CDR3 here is CSVTSAVNTEAFF. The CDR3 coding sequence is TGCAGCGTCACTAGTGCGGTGAACACTGAAGCTTTCTTT. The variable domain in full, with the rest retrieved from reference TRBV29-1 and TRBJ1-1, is SAVISQKPSRDICQRGTSLTIQCQVDSQVTMMFWYRQQPGQSLTLIATANQGSEATYESGFVIDKFPISRPNLTFSTLTVSNMSPEDSSIYLCSVTSAVNTEAFFGQGTRLTVV.

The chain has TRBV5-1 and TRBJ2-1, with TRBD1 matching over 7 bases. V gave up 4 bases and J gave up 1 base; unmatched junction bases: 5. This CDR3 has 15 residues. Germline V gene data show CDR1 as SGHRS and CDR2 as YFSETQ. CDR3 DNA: TGCGCCAGCAGCGCCTCAGGGGGATCCTACAATGAGCAGTTCTTC. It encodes CASSASGGSYNEQFF.

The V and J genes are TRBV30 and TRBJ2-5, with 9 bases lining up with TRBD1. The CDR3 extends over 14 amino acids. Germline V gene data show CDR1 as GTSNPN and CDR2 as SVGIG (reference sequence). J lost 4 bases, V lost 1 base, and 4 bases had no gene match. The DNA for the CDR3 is TGTGCCTGGAGTGGGGGACAGGGCACAGAGACCCAGTACTTC. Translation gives CAWSGGQGTETQYF.

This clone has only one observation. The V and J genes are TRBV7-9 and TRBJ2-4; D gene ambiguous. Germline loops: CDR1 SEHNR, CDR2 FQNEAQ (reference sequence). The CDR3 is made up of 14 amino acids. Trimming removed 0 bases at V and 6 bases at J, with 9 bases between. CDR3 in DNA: TGTGCCAGCAGCTTAGCGCCGGGTCCAAACATTCAGTACTTC. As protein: CASSLAPGPNIQYF.

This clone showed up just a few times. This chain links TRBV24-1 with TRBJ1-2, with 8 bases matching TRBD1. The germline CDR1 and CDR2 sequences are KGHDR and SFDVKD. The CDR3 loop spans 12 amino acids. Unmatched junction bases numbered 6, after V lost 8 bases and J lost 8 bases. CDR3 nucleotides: TGTGCCACCACGGCAGGGGGCGAGGGCTACACCTTC. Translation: CATTAGGEGYTF.

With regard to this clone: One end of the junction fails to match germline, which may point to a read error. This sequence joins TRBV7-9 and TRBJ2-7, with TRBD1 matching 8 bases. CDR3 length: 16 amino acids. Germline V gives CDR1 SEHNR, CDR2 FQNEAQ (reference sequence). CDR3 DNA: TGTACCAGCAGCTCTACCGTCCAGGGGGCGTTGTACGAGCAGTACTTC. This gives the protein CTSSSTVQGALYEQYF.

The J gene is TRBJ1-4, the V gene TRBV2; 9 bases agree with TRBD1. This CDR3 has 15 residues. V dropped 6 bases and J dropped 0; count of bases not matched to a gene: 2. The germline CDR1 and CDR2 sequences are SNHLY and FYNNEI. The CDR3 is CASRDRGATNEKLFF. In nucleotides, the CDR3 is TGTGCCAGCAGGGACAGGGGCGCAACTAATGAAAAACTGTTTTTT.

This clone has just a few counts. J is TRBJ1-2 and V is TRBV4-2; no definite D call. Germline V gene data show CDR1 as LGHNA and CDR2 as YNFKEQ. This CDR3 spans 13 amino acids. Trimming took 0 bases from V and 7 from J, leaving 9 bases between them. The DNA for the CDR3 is TGTGCCAGCAGCCAAGATAAGGCAGGTGGCTACACCTTC. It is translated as CASSQDKAGGYTF.